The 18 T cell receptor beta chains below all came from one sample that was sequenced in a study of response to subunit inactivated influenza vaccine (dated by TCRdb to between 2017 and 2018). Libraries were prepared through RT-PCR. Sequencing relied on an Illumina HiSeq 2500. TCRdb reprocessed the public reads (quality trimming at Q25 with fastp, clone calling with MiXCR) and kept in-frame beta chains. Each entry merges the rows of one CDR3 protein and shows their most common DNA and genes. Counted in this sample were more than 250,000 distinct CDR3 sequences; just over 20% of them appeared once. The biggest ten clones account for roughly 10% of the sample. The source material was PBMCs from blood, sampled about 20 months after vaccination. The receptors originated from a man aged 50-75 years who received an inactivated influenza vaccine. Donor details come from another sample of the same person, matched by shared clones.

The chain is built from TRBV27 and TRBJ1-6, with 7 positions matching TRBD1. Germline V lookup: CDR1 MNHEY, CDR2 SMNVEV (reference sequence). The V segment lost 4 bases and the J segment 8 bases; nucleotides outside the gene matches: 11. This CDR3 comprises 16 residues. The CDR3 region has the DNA TGTGCCAGCAGTTCCCTTCGACAGGGTGCAGATTCACCCCTCCACTTT. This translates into CASSSLRQGADSPLHF.

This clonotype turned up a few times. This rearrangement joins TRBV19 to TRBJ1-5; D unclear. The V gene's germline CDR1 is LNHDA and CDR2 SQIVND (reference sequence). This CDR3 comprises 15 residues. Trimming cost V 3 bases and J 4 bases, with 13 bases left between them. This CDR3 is CASSIVPGGNQPQHF. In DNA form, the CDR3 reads TGTGCCAGTAGTATCGTACCCGGTGGGAATCAGCCCCAGCATTTT.

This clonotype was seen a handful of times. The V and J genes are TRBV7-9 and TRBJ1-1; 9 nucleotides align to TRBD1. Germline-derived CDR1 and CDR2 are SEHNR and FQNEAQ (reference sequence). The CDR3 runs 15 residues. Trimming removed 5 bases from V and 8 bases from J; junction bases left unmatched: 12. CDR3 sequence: CASSPPGQGHSEAFF. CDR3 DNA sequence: TGTGCCAGCAGCCCTCCGGGACAGGGACACTCAGAAGCTTTCTTT.

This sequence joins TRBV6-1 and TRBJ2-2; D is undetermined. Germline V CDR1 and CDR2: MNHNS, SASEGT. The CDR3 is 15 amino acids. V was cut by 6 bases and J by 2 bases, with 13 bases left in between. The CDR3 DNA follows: TGTGCCAGCAGGATCGGAGACATTAACACCGGGGAGCTGTTTTTT. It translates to CASRIGDINTGELFF.

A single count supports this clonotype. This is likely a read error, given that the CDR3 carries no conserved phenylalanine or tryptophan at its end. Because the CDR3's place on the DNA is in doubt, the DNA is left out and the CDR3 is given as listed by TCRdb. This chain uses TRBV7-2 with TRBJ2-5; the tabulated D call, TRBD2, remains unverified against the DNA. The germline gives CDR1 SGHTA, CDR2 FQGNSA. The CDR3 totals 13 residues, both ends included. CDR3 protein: CASSQTGSGLGSY.

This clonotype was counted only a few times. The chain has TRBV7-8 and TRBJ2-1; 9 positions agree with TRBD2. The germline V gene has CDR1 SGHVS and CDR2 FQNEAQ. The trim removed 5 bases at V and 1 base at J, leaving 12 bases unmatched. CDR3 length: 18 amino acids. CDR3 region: CASSVGLREGDSYNEQFF. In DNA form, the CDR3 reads TGTGCCAGCAGCGTAGGTCTGCGGGAGGGCGATTCCTACAATGAGCAGTTCTTC. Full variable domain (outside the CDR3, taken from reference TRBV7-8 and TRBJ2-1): GAGVSQSPRYKVAKRGQDVALRCDPISGHVSLFWYQQALGQGPEFLTYFQNEAQLDKSGLPSDRFFAERPEGSVSTLKIQRTQQEDSAVYLCASSVGLREGDSYNEQFFGPGTRLTVL.

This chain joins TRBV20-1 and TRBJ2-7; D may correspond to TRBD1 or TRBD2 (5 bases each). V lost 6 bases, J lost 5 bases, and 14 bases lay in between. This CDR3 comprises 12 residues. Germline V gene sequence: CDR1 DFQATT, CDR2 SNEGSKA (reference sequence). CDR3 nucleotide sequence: TGCAGTGCCTCAGACCTGGGGGACGAGCAGTACTTC. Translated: CSASDLGDEQYF.

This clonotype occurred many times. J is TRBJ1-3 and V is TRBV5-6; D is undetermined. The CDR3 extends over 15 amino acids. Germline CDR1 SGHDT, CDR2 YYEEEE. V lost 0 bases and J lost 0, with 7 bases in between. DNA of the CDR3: TGTGCCAGCAGCTTGGCCGGGGTCTCTGGAAACACCATATATTTT. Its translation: CASSLAGVSGNTIYF.

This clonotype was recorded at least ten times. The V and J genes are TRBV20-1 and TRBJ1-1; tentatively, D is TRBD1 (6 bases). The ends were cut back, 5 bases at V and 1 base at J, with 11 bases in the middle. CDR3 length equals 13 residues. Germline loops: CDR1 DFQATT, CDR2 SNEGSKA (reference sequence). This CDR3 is CSARTEKNTEAFF. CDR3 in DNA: TGCAGTGCTCGGACAGAAAAGAACACTGAAGCTTTCTTT.

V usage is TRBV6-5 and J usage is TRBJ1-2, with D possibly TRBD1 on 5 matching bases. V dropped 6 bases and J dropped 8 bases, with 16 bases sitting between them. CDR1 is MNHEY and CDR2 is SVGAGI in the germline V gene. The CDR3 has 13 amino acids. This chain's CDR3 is CASSYGAGRGYTF. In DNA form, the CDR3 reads TGTGCCAGCAGCTACGGGGCCGGGAGGGGCTACACCTTC.

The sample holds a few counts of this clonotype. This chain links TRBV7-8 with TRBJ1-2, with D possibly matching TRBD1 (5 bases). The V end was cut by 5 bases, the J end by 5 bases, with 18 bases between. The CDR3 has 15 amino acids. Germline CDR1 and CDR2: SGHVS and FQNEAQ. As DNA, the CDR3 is TGTGCCAGCAGCCCCCCGGCAGGGATGGGGTATGGCTACACCTTC. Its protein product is CASSPPAGMGYGYTF.

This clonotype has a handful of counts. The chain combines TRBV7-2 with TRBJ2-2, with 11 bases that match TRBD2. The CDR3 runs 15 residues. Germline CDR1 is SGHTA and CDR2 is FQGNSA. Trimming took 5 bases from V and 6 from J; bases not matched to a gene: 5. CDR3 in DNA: TGTGCCAGCAGCAGTAGCGGGGGGGCCCCCGGGGAGCTGTTTTTT. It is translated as CASSSSGGAPGELFF.

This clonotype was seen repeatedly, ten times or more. The CDR3: CASSLGGGLNTEAFF. The DNA of the CDR3 is TGTGCCAGCAGCTTAGGTGGGGGCCTGAACACTGAAGCTTTCTTT. The chain is built from TRBV7-9 and TRBJ1-1, with D perhaps TRBD1 (6 bases). The CDR3 runs to 15 residues. Germline CDR1 reads SEHNR; CDR2 reads FQNEAQ (reference sequence). Trimming stripped 1 base from V and 0 bases from J, with 9 bases between.

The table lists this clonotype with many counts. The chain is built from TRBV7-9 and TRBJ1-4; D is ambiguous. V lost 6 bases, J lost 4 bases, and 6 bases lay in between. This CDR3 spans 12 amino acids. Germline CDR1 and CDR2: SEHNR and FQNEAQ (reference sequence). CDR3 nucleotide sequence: TGTGCCAGCAGGCGAAGTAATGAAAAACTGTTTTTT. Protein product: CASRRSNEKLFF.

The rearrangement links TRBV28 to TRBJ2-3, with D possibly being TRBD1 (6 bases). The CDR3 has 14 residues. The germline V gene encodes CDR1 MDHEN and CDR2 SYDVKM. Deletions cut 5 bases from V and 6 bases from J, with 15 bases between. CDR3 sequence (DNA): TGTGCCAGCAGTGCCGGACAGAGTTCGGATACGCAGTATTTT. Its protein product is CASSAGQSSDTQYF.

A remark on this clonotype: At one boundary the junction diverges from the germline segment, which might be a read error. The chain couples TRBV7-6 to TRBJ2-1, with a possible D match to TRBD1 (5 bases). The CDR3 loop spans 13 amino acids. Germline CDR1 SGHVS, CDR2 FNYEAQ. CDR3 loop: CASSLWTDNEQLF. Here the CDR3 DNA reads TGTGCCAGCAGCTTATGGACGGACAATGAGCAGCTCTTC.

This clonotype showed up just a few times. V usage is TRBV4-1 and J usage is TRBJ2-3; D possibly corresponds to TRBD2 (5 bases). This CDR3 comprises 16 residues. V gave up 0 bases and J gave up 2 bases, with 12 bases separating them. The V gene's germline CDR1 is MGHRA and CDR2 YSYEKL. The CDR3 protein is CASSQDRGMLTDTQYF. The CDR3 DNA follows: TGCGCCAGCAGCCAAGATAGAGGGATGCTCACAGATACGCAGTATTTT.

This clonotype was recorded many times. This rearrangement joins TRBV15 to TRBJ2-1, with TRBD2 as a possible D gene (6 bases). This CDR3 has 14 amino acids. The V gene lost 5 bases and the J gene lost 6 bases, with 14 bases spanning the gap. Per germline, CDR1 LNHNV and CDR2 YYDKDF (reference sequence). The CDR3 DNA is TGTGCCACCAGCGTTAGCGGCGGTATCAATGAGCAGTTCTTC. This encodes CATSVSGGINEQFF.